The next 21 T cell receptor beta chains were all read from a single sample in a study of T-cell memory formation after mild COVID-19. Via MiXCR, TCRdb re-called the 5' RACE reads, giving one row per CDR3 protein. The data hold a few hundred thousand distinct CDR3 sequences, with roughly 10% observed a single time. The specimen sequenced was PBMCs or a T cell subset sorted from them (not recorded which). These receptors were collected from a man aged 18 to 30 who had mild COVID-19 (a few samples of this study predate the infection). Cell type and time point are not known.

A few counts support this clonotype. CDR3 residues: CASRQRTGALNTGELFF. CDR3 in DNA: TGTGCCAGCAGACAAAGGACAGGGGCCCTGAACACCGGGGAGCTGTTTTTT. The V and J genes are TRBV7-2 and TRBJ2-2; 9 bases agree with TRBD1. Per the germline V gene, CDR1 is SGHTA and CDR2 is FQGNSA. Trimming cost V 6 bases and J 1 base; bases outside gene matches: 9. CDR3 length equals 17 residues.

The chain joins TRBV6-2 or TRBV6-3 to TRBJ2-7, with a possible D match to TRBD2 (5 bases). Trimming shortened V by 2 bases and J by 9 bases, and 14 bases separated the two germline ends. The V gene's germline CDR1 is MNHEY and CDR2 SVGEGT. The CDR3 loop spans 13 amino acids. CDR3 region: CASSYRAGEGQYF. The DNA for the CDR3 is TGTGCCAGCAGTTACAGGGCAGGCGAGGGGCAGTACTTC.

There are a few counts of this clonotype. The chain recombines TRBV7-2 with TRBJ2-3; no firm D call. This CDR3 is built from 15 residues. Germline V gene lookup returns CDR1 SGHTA and CDR2 FQGNSA. V was cut by 5 bases and J by 0 bases, with 12 bases left in between. CDR3 residues: CASSPRLASTDTQYF. The CDR3 DNA sequence: TGTGCCAGCAGCCCACGCTTAGCCAGCACAGATACGCAGTATTTT.

As concerns this clonotype: A read error may produce the germline difference seen at one junction end. The chain carries TRBV7-7 and TRBJ2-1, with D possibly being TRBD1 (5 bases). The germline CDR1 and CDR2 sequences are SSHAT and FNYEAQ (reference sequence). The CDR3 has 16 amino acids. The CDR3 DNA sequence: TGTGCTAGCAGCTTAGTACCAGGGTCCACTCACAATGAGCAGTTCTTC. It specifies CASSLVPGSTHNEQFF.

V usage is TRBV2 and J usage is TRBJ2-3; D is unclear. The V and J ends lost 4 bases and 0 bases respectively, with 8 bases between them. Per germline, CDR1 SNHLY and CDR2 FYNNEI. This CDR3 comprises 14 residues. The CDR3 here is CASSVRQSTDTQYF. CDR3 in DNA: TGTGCCAGCAGTGTACGTCAGAGCACAGATACGCAGTATTTT.

For this clonotype: The junction departs from germline at one end; a sequencing error may be responsible. The V call is TRBV5-1, the J call TRBJ1-4; D remains ambiguous. Germline V gives CDR1 SGHRS, CDR2 YFSETQ. The CDR3 spans 16 residues. CDR3: CAISLPKGGTNEKLFF. CDR3 coding DNA: TGCGCCATCAGCTTGCCCAAGGGTGGCACTAATGAAAAACTGTTTTTT.

The V call is TRBV7-3, the J call TRBJ2-5, with D tentatively TRBD1 (5 bases). Trimming took off 1 base at V and 0 bases at J, with 6 bases between the two ends. The V gene's germline CDR1 is SGHTA and CDR2 FQGTGA. This CDR3 has 14 residues. CDR3 nucleotides: TGTGCCAGCAGCTTAATGGGGCACCAAGAGACCCAGTACTTC. Encoded protein: CASSLMGHQETQYF.

This clonotype was seen only a few times. This chain uses TRBV6-5 with TRBJ1-4, with D maybe TRBD1 (5 bases). Germline values: CDR1 MNHEY, CDR2 SVGAGI. The CDR3 has 11 amino acids. Deletions cut 9 bases from V and 10 bases from J, with 12 bases between. CDR3 protein: CASRDGRKLFF. The CDR3 DNA reads TGTGCCAGTCGGGACGGGAGAAAACTGTTTTTT.

This clonotype has a handful of counts. The J gene is TRBJ2-7, the V gene TRBV20-1; 11 positions agree with TRBD1. J gave up 6 bases and V 6 bases, and 7 bases lay outside the gene matches. The CDR3 has 13 amino acids. CDR1 DFQATT and CDR2 SNEGSKA come from the germline V gene (reference sequence). The CDR3 protein is CSAAGGTGGEQYV. CDR3 nucleotide sequence: TGCAGTGCCGCGGGAGGGACAGGGGGCGAGCAGTACGTC.

DNA for the CDR3: TGTGCCAGCAGCCAGCTTGCAACTAATGAAAAACTGTTTTTT. Its protein is CASSQLATNEKLFF. The chain is built from TRBV6-2 or TRBV6-3 and TRBJ1-4; D not certain. The CDR3 length is 14 residues. Trimming stripped 6 bases from V and 0 bases from J, with 8 bases between. CDR1 and CDR2 from the germline V gene are MNHEY and SVGEGT.

The chain combines TRBV11-2 with TRBJ2-7; D ambiguous. The germline V gene encodes CDR1 SGHAT and CDR2 FQNNGV. V lost 5 bases to trimming and J lost 0 bases, with 11 bases between them. This CDR3 has 14 residues. The CDR3 nucleotides are TGTGCCAGCAGCGAAGACCCTAGCTCCTACGAGCAGTACTTC. This gives the protein CASSEDPSSYEQYF.

A few counts support this clonotype. The chain combines TRBV5-1 with TRBJ2-7, with D possibly called TRBD1 or TRBD2 (5 bases each). The CDR3 has 15 amino acids. Per germline, CDR1 SGHRS and CDR2 YFSETQ. Trimming removed 0 bases from V and 5 bases from J, with 15 bases in between. This CDR3 is CASSLAKSRDHEQYF. DNA for the CDR3: TGCGCCAGCAGCTTGGCCAAGTCAAGGGACCACGAGCAGTACTTC.

The CDR3 reads CSVGTGVLHNEQFF. The CDR3 coding sequence is TGCAGCGTTGGTACAGGGGTTCTCCACAATGAGCAGTTCTTC. V gene TRBV29-1 combines with J gene TRBJ2-1; 7 bases are shared with TRBD1. The CDR3 extends over 14 amino acids. The V segment lost 4 bases and the J segment 5 bases; nucleotides outside the gene matches: 8. The germline gives CDR1 SQVTM, CDR2 ANQGSEA.

The chain employs TRBV20-1 and TRBJ1-2, with D unresolved. Germline V gene sequence: CDR1 DFQATT, CDR2 SNEGSKA (reference sequence). The CDR3 has 15 amino acids. This CDR3 is CATQEKRANRRGYTF. In nucleotides, the CDR3 is TGCGCAACCCAAGAGAAAAGGGCTAACAGACGTGGCTACACCTTC.

The V and J genes are TRBV5-1 and TRBJ2-6; possibly TRBD1 for D (5 bases). V lost 4 bases, J lost 2 bases, and 13 bases lay in between. CDR1 and CDR2 (germline): SGHRS, YFSETQ. There are 16 residues in the CDR3. CDR3 sequence (DNA): TGCGCCAGCAGCGGTCCAGGGAAAGCTGGGGCCAACGTCCTGACTTTC. Translation gives CASSGPGKAGANVLTF.

This clonotype was picked up a small number of times. V usage is TRBV27 and J usage is TRBJ1-5; 9 nucleotides align to TRBD1. In germline, CDR1 is MNHEY, CDR2 SMNVEV (reference sequence). V trimming: 4 bases; J trimming: 12 bases; junction bases outside the gene matches: 10. This CDR3 has 14 residues. The CDR3 DNA reads TGTGCCAGCAGTTGGACAGGGGACCGCCAGGTCCAGCATTTT. This encodes CASSWTGDRQVQHF.

This clonotype was detected only a few times. This chain links TRBV7-6 with TRBJ2-2, with D possibly being TRBD2 (5 bases). Per the germline V gene, CDR1 is SGHVS and CDR2 is FNYEAQ. The ends were cut back, 5 bases at V and 0 bases at J, with 13 bases in the middle. CDR3 size: 16 residues. CDR3 loop: CASSPGRRTNTGELFF. Here the CDR3 DNA reads TGTGCCAGCAGCCCCGGAAGGAGGACGAACACCGGGGAGCTGTTTTTT.

This clonotype was counted ten times or more. The chain uses TRBV7-2 and TRBJ2-3, with D unclear. The CDR3 loop spans 14 amino acids. Germline CDR1 and CDR2: SGHTA and FQGNSA. The V end lost 5 bases, the J end lost 4 bases, and 13 bases lay between the germline ends. CDR3 in amino acids: CASSPNFGADTQYF. DNA of the CDR3: TGTGCCAGCAGCCCCAACTTCGGCGCAGATACGCAGTATTTT.

The rearrangement joins TRBV6-6 to TRBJ1-1; no clear D gene. The germline gives CDR1 MNHNY, CDR2 SVGAGI (reference sequence). V dropped 0 bases and J dropped 3 bases, with 8 bases sitting between them. The CDR3 is 14 residues long. The CDR3 nucleotides read TGTGCCAGCAGTTACTCGGGTGGGGACACTGAAGCTTTCTTT. Translation gives CASSYSGGDTEAFF.

This clonotype was seen only a few times. This chain uses TRBV12-3 or TRBV12-4 with TRBJ1-2; D ambiguous. Trimming shortened V by 6 bases and J by 4 bases, and 18 bases separated the two germline ends. The CDR3 length is 15 residues. The CDR3 loop reads CASSLYSWAGYGYTF. The CDR3, as DNA: TGTGCCAGCAGCCTCTATTCCTGGGCTGGCTATGGCTACACCTTC.

The chain recombines TRBV11-2 with TRBJ1-3; possible D gene TRBD1, 5 bases. The CDR3 contains 15 residues. From germline, CDR1 is SGHAT and CDR2 FQNNGV. V lost 4 bases, J lost 5 bases, and 15 bases lay in between. CDR3 in amino acids: CASSYGVGTRNTIYF. CDR3 coding DNA: TGTGCCAGCAGCTACGGAGTGGGGACTAGAAACACCATATATTTT.